Presented here are 25 T cell receptor beta chains from one specimen sequenced in a study of Graves' ophthalmopathy and Graves' hyperthyroidism (dated by TCRdb to 2016 to 2019). Sequencing was performed on an Illumina HiSeq 2000. For repertoire sequencing, the TCR beta CDR3 regions were amplified from RNA transcripts. A first-round RT-PCR used HTBI primers with the Qiagen OneStep RT-PCR kit, followed by a second-round multiplex PCR, size selection and purification. TCRdb ran its own pipeline on the public reads, namely fastp trimming at Q25 and MiXCR clone calling, and kept in-frame beta chains. When rows share a CDR3 protein, they turn into one entry using the most common DNA and genes. The sample table holds 350,000 to 400,000 distinct CDR3 sequences, of which roughly 18% were seen once. The ten largest account for 1.5% to 2% of the sample. The sequencing sample was made of peripheral blood. The receptors shown here come from a woman aged 18-29 years with Graves' ophthalmopathy. Donor details come from another sample of the same person, matched by shared clones.

The table lists this clonotype with many counts. The chain couples TRBV30 to TRBJ1-2, with D tentatively TRBD1 (5 bases). V lost 5 bases to trimming and J lost 4 bases, with 14 bases between them. Germline-derived CDR1 and CDR2 are GTSNPN and SVGIG (reference sequence). The CDR3 spans 13 residues. The CDR3 here is CAWGDGTLYGYTF. CDR3 nucleotide sequence: TGTGCCTGGGGGGACGGCACCCTCTATGGCTACACCTTC.

This clonotype was counted ten times or more. This sequence joins TRBV7-8 and TRBJ1-1; 7 bases are a match to TRBD1. V shed 6 bases, J shed 1 base, and the junction held 11 bases outside the gene matches. The V gene's germline CDR1 is SGHVS and CDR2 FQNEAQ. This CDR3 has 16 residues. CDR3 bases: TGTGCCAGCAGGTATGCGAGGGGACAGACGAACACTGAAGCTTTCTTT. This translates into CASRYARGQTNTEAFF.

This clonotype was counted many times. The chain couples TRBV20-1 to TRBJ2-7; possibly TRBD1 for D (6 bases). CDR3 size: 16 residues. Trimming left V 5 bases short and J 4 bases short, with 24 bases between. In germline, CDR1 is DFQATT, CDR2 SNEGSKA (reference sequence). As DNA, the CDR3 is TGCAGTGCTGGACACGGCAGGGGCTCCCTAGGGTACGAGCAGTACTTC. It specifies CSAGHGRGSLGYEQYF.

At least ten counts were recorded for this clonotype. The chain combines TRBV12-3 or TRBV12-4 with TRBJ2-2; TRBD2 aligns across 8 bases. This CDR3 has 16 amino acids. J lost 1 base, V lost 5 bases, and 6 bases had no gene match. The CDR3 sequence is CASSPLAGKNTGELFF. DNA of the CDR3: TGTGCCAGCAGTCCCCTAGCGGGCAAGAACACCGGGGAGCTGTTTTTT.

This clonotype came up many times. J is TRBJ1-1 and V is TRBV14; D not resolved. The CDR3 spans 13 residues. Trimming shortened V by 8 bases and J by 1 base, and 11 bases separated the two germline ends. Germline V gene lookup returns CDR1 SGHDN and CDR2 FVKESK. CDR3 nucleotides: TGTGCCAGCGCCCTCCAACCGAACACTGAAGCTTTCTTT. It translates to CASALQPNTEAFF.

The sample holds many counts of this clonotype. A read error may be the cause here, since a much bigger clone is one base away. V usage is TRBV6-5 and J usage is TRBJ1-1, with a possible D match to TRBD1 (6 bases). Per the germline V gene, CDR1 is MNHEY and CDR2 is SVGAGI. This CDR3 is built from 13 residues. The CDR3 DNA reads TGTGCCAGCAGTTACCCATGGGACACTGAAGCTCTCTTT. Its protein is CASSYPWDTEALF.

This clonotype was observed many times. The V call is TRBV25-1, the J call TRBJ1-3; 7 bases fit TRBD1. With V trimmed by 3 bases and J by 2 bases, 7 bases remained unmatched. This CDR3 comprises 16 residues. Per germline, CDR1 MGHDK and CDR2 SYGVNS. In DNA form, the CDR3 reads TGTGCCAGCAGTGACGACCTCAGGGGGACTGGAAACACCATATATTTT. Translated, it gives CASSDDLRGTGNTIYF.

This clonotype was observed many times. DNA of the CDR3: TGTGCCAGCAGCTCAGCTCGGATGGGGACATCTTCTTGGAACATTCAGTACTTC. Its translation is CASSSARMGTSSWNIQYF. The chain carries TRBV7-2 and TRBJ2-4; perhaps TRBD1 as D (6 bases). Trimming removed 4 bases from V and 7 bases from J, with 26 bases in between. Germline V lookup: CDR1 SGHTA, CDR2 FQGNSA. There are 18 residues in the CDR3.

This clonotype has ten or more counts. This rearrangement joins TRBV28 to TRBJ2-5; no definite D call. CDR1 and CDR2 (germline): MDHEN, SYDVKM. V was trimmed by 5 bases and J by 6 bases, leaving 10 bases between them. This CDR3 has 12 residues. CDR3 residues: CASSHNSKTQYF. The CDR3 region has the DNA TGTGCCAGCAGTCACAACTCAAAGACCCAGTACTTC.

This clonotype was detected once. A read error may be the cause here, since a much bigger clone is one base away. This rearrangement joins TRBV18 to TRBJ2-7; 8 nucleotides line up with TRBD1. V was pared by 1 base and J by 2 bases, with 13 bases of the junction left unmatched. The germline V gene has CDR1 KGHSH and CDR2 LQKENI. This CDR3 is 18 amino acids long. In DNA, the CDR3 is TGTGCCAGCTCACCACTTGCCGGGACAGGCATTAGCCCCTACGAGCAGTACTTC. Translation: CASSPLAGTGISPYEQYF.

This clonotype has a count of ten or more. J is TRBJ1-3 and V is TRBV28; tentatively, D is TRBD1 (5 bases). Trimming took off 2 bases at V and 2 bases at J, with 16 bases between the two ends. The CDR3 is 17 amino acids. Germline CDR1 reads MDHEN; CDR2 reads SYDVKM. CDR3 DNA: TGTGCCAGCAGTTTAGTAGATGTAATGGGACCTGGAAACACCATATATTTT. This gives the protein CASSLVDVMGPGNTIYF.

In nucleotides, the CDR3 is TGTGCCAGCAGCTTCTTTCCCTCCTCCTCCTACGAGCAGTACTTC. Translation: CASSFFPSSSYEQYF. The V and J genes are TRBV7-2 and TRBJ2-7, with D unclear. The CDR3 totals 15 residues. Per germline, CDR1 SGHTA and CDR2 FQGNSA. V gave up 3 bases and J gave up 0 bases, with 12 bases separating them. Based on the CDR3 plus reference TRBV7-2 and TRBJ2-7, the full variable domain is GAGVSQSPSNKVTEKGKDVELRCDPISGHTALYWYRQSLGQGLEFLIYFQGNSAPDKSGLPSDRFSAERTGGSVSTLTIQRTQQEDSAVYLCASSFFPSSSYEQYFGPGTRLTVT.

The chain joins TRBV24-1 to TRBJ2-5, with 9 bases lining up with TRBD1. J was trimmed by 2 bases and V by 5 bases; bases with no gene match: 5. The CDR3 is 15 residues long. Per the germline V gene, CDR1 is KGHDR and CDR2 is SFDVKD. The CDR3 region has the DNA TGTGCCACCAGTGGTCCGACAGGGGGACAAGAGACCCAGTACTTC. This codes for CATSGPTGGQETQYF.

This clonotype was counted ten times or more. The chain couples TRBV6-2 or TRBV6-3 to TRBJ2-5; D is undetermined. CDR3 length: 13 amino acids. Looked up from germline, CDR1 is MNHEY and CDR2 is SVGEGT. Deletions cut 5 bases from V and 3 bases from J, with 10 bases between. For the CDR3, the DNA is TGTGCCAGCAGTCAAGGACGGAAAGAGACCCAGTACTTC. Protein: CASSQGRKETQYF.

This clonotype was seen at least ten times. J is TRBJ2-2 and V is TRBV28, with D unclear. Germline lookup yields CDR1 MDHEN and CDR2 SYDVKM. CDR3 size: 16 residues. The V end lost 3 bases, the J end lost 5 bases, and 16 bases lay between the germline ends. CDR3 amino acids: CASSFNQWNRTGELFF. The CDR3 DNA sequence: TGTGCCAGCAGTTTTAACCAGTGGAACCGGACCGGGGAGCTGTTTTTT.

The V gene is TRBV7-2, the J gene TRBJ2-7; no reliable D call. The CDR3 contains 15 residues. The germline CDR1 and CDR2 sequences are SGHTA and FQGNSA. V shed 2 bases and J shed 2 bases, with 13 bases lying between them. CDR3 nucleotides: TGTGCCAGCAGCTTACGTTCTAGGGATCCCTACGAGCAGTACTTC. It specifies CASSLRSRDPYEQYF.

This chain uses TRBV28 with TRBJ1-2; 9 nucleotides align to TRBD1. CDR1 MDHEN and CDR2 SYDVKM come from the germline V gene. The CDR3 sequence is 12 residues long. Trimming cost V 10 bases and J 6 bases; bases outside gene matches: 6. As DNA, the CDR3 is TGTGCCACCCAGGACAGGGGAGATGGCTACACCTTC. This translates into CATQDRGDGYTF.

A word on this clonotype: A clone one base away is much larger, so this may be a read error. The rearrangement uses TRBV7-2 and TRBJ2-7; D unresolved. Trimming took off 5 bases at V and 0 bases at J, with 14 bases between the two ends. CDR1 SGHTA and CDR2 FQGNSA come from the germline V gene. The CDR3 consists of 15 residues. The CDR3 DNA follows: TGTGCCAGCAGCACGCTAGTGTCCGCCTCCTACGAGCAGTACTTC. Residues: CASSTLVSASYEQYF.

The V gene is TRBV11-2, the J gene TRBJ2-5, with 15 bases that match TRBD2. Trimming removed 5 bases from V and 3 bases from J; junction bases left unmatched: 10. The CDR3 extends over 18 amino acids. From germline, CDR1 is SGHAT and CDR2 FQNNGV. The CDR3 here is CASSAPGLAGGTKETQYF. The CDR3, as DNA: TGTGCCAGCAGCGCTCCGGGACTAGCGGGGGGTACTAAAGAGACCCAGTACTTC.

This clonotype was found many times. V and J are TRBV10-1 and TRBJ2-7, with 12 bases that match TRBD1. Germline V CDR1 and CDR2: WNHNN, SYGVQD (reference sequence). The V segment lost 2 bases and the J segment 0 bases; nucleotides outside the gene matches: 2. The CDR3 length is 16 residues. CDR3 in DNA: TGCGCCAGCAGTGAGGGGACAGGGGGCCTCTCCTACGAGCAGTACTTC. Translated: CASSEGTGGLSYEQYF.

This clonotype has at least ten counts. The genes are TRBV6-1 and TRBJ1-1, with D perhaps matching TRBD1 (6 bases). Germline V gives CDR1 MNHNS, CDR2 SASEGT. This CDR3 contains 13 residues. V was cut by 5 bases and J by 7 bases, with 14 bases left in between. CDR3 sequence reads: CASSLGQRVEAFF. In DNA, the CDR3 is TGTGCCAGCAGTCTAGGACAGAGGGTTGAAGCTTTCTTT.

This clonotype was seen many times. The rearrangement joins TRBV6-1 to TRBJ2-7; 11 bases are shared with TRBD2. CDR3 length equals 15 residues. Germline assignment: CDR1 MNHNS and CDR2 SASEGT. Losses at the gene ends were 6 bases for V and 4 bases for J; bases not matched to a gene: 8. The CDR3 reads CASRPLAGVLYEQYF. The CDR3 nucleotides are TGTGCCAGCAGGCCACTAGCGGGAGTTTTGTACGAGCAGTACTTC.

The chain couples TRBV20-1 to TRBJ1-6; tentatively, D is TRBD1 (5 bases). V was cut by 0 bases and J by 5 bases, with 8 bases left in between. CDR3 size: 14 residues. Germline V gene data show CDR1 as DFQATT and CDR2 as SNEGSKA (reference sequence). The CDR3 DNA reads as TGCAGTGCTAGAGATCCCAGGGATAATTCACCCCTCCACTTT. Protein product: CSARDPRDNSPLHF.

This clonotype was found a few times. The V gene is TRBV11-2, the J gene TRBJ2-2; D is perhaps TRBD1 (6 bases). Germline V gene lookup returns CDR1 SGHAT and CDR2 FQNNGV. Deletions cut 5 bases from V and 0 bases from J, with 10 bases between. The CDR3 is 15 amino acids. CDR3 loop: CASSKTGTNTGELFF. CDR3 DNA sequence: TGTGCCAGCAGCAAAACAGGGACGAACACCGGGGAGCTGTTTTTT.

This clonotype was observed at least ten times. The chain combines TRBV5-1 with TRBJ2-2; D is ambiguous. V lost 4 bases to trimming and J lost 0 bases, with 10 bases between them. The CDR3 extends over 15 amino acids. CDR1 is SGHRS, CDR2 YFSETQ, per germline. As DNA, the CDR3 is TGCGCCAGCAGCCCCGGGCTCCCGAACACCGGGGAGCTGTTTTTT. Translating it yields CASSPGLPNTGELFF. Filled out from reference TRBV5-1 and TRBJ2-2, the complete variable domain reads KAGVTQTPRYLIKTRGQQVTLSCSPISGHRSVSWYQQTPGQGLQFLFEYFSETQRNKGNFPGRFSGRQFSNSRSEMNVSTLELGDSALYLCASSPGLPNTGELFFGEGSRLTVL.